This is a list of T cell receptor beta chains from one sample in a study of OX40 agonist ivuxolimab in advanced cancers. The data were produced by immunoSEQ multiplex PCR, yet TCRdb's version contains in-frame clones alone and is incomplete. This sample has under 70,000 clones, with 90% to 95% found just once. The sequenced sample was CD4+ or CD8+ T cells sorted from blood, obtained in a trial of the OX40 agonist ivuxolimab. All receptors come from an adult with an advanced solid tumor such as melanoma, head and neck, liver or kidney cancer. The CDR3 runs from the conserved cysteine through the conserved F or W. The order of the fields is V gene, J gene, CDR3 protein.

V: TRBV5-1
J: TRBJ2-5
CDR3: CASSAEGLAVQETQYF

V: TRBV29-1
J: TRBJ2-2
CDR3: CSGGATNTGELFF

V: TRBV4-3
J: TRBJ1-5
CDR3: CASSQDGGAGQPQHF

V: TRBV27
J: TRBJ2-1
CDR3: CASSFGANNYNEQFF

V: TRBV9
J: TRBJ1-1
CDR3: CASSEWARGNTEAFF

V: TRBV5-8
J: TRBJ1-4
CDR3: CASSLGRGEKLFF

V: TRBV6-5
J: TRBJ2-7
CDR3: CASSLGDYEQYF

V: TRBV12-5
J: TRBJ2-3
CDR3: CASGLVQVSRFTDTQYF

V: TRBV5-6
J: TRBJ2-3
CDR3: CASSLTAAGTDTQYF

V: TRBV7-3
J: TRBJ2-1
CDR3: CASSLRERGAYNEQFF

V: TRBV9
J: TRBJ2-3
CDR3: CASLPGPGSDTQYF

V: TRBV5-4
J: TRBJ2-1
CDR3: CASSFRRGWGNEQFF

V: TRBV5-4
J: TRBJ2-7
CDR3: CASSLNSFYEQYF

V: TRBV23-1
J: TRBJ2-2
CDR3: CASSKTPGTGWTGELFF

V: TRBV5-8
J: TRBJ2-1
CDR3: CASSPDRVRNEQFF

V: TRBV27
J: TRBJ2-7
CDR3: CASSFSRSHEQYF

V: TRBV11-2
J: TRBJ2-7
CDR3: CASSGTVHEQYF

V: TRBV7-2
J: TRBJ1-6
CDR3: CASSLTEPGPYSPLHF

V: TRBV11-2
J: TRBJ1-6
CDR3: CASSPYSYNSPLHF

V: TRBV10-2
J: TRBJ2-2
CDR3: CASSESSIYTGELFF

V: TRBV9
J: TRBJ2-1
CDR3: CASSRPDKHNEQFF

V: TRBV5-6
J: TRBJ1-2
CDR3: CASSLGTGLANYGYTF

V: TRBV13
J: TRBJ2-3
CDR3: CASSLVQDHTQYF

V: TRBV5-8
J: TRBJ2-5
CDR3: CASSLGQTYQETQYF

V: TRBV27
J: TRBJ1-5
CDR3: CASSLIGQENQPQHF

V: TRBV5-6
J: TRBJ2-7
CDR3: CASSVSSGGRPYEQYF

V: TRBV5-4
J: TRBJ1-1
CDR3: CASSLGRSPEAFF

V: TRBV9
J: TRBJ2-3
CDR3: CASSAGLLAGGPGTDTQYF

V: TRBV28
J: TRBJ1-2
CDR3: CASSLWTAYTF

V: TRBV7-9
J: TRBJ1-1
CDR3: CASSFGGLNTEAFF

V: TRBV2
J: TRBJ2-3
CDR3: CASTWTGGTDTQYF

V: TRBV27
J: TRBJ1-1
CDR3: CASSVKPPSGETEAFF

V: TRBV4-1
J: TRBJ2-7
CDR3: CASSQDPDYEQYF

V: TRBV7-3
J: TRBJ2-7
CDR3: CASSLSGPGYEQYF

V: TRBV4-1
J: TRBJ1-2
CDR3: CASSQVEGANYGYTF

V: TRBV9
J: TRBJ2-7
CDR3: CASSPSMGPDYEQYF

V: TRBV6-1
J: TRBJ2-2
CDR3: CASSENRGPSGELFF

V: TRBV10-1
J: TRBJ2-7
CDR3: CASSESLAGIYEQYF

V: TRBV4-2
J: TRBJ2-7
CDR3: CASREGVSGATYEQYF

V: TRBV9
J: TRBJ2-1
CDR3: CASSVARLASSYNEQFF

V: TRBV5-6
J: TRBJ2-7
CDR3: CASSVAGQIYEQYF

V: TRBV9
J: TRBJ1-5
CDR3: CASSDPYSNQPQHF

V: TRBV6-5
J: TRBJ2-3
CDR3: CASSPDRVRDTQYF

V: TRBV27
J: TRBJ2-7
CDR3: CASSTTGGGYEQYF

V: TRBV5-1
J: TRBJ2-5
CDR3: CASSLQIYGTDQETQYF

V: TRBV27
J: TRBJ2-2
CDR3: CASSPGVVANTGELFF